The entry that follows covers one T cell receptor beta chain sequence. Its antigen is still unknown. This specimen belongs to a study of identical twins. Through template switching, a universal primer site was introduced, and the cDNA contained unique molecular identifiers. TCRdb re-called the 5' RACE reads with MiXCR, one entry per CDR3 protein. The sample has fewer than 250,000 distinct CDR3 sequences; roughly a tenth are singletons. The study, taken as a whole, reports: Out-of-frame alpha sequences that twins shared showed excess low generation probability. Twins' surplus sharing was weaker for beta out-of-frame sequences.

Trimming took off 3 bases at V and 2 bases at J, with 10 bases between the two ends. Looked up from germline, CDR1 is SNHLY and CDR2 is FYNNEI. The CDR3 contains 14 residues. Sequenced material: memory (CD45RO+) T cells sorted from blood. V and J are TRBV2 and TRBJ2-5; D gene unclear. The source is a woman under 30 in good health. The DNA of the CDR3 is TGTGCCAGCAGTGATTCCCGCGGTCAAGAGACCCAGTACTTC. Amino acids: CASSDSRGQETQYF.